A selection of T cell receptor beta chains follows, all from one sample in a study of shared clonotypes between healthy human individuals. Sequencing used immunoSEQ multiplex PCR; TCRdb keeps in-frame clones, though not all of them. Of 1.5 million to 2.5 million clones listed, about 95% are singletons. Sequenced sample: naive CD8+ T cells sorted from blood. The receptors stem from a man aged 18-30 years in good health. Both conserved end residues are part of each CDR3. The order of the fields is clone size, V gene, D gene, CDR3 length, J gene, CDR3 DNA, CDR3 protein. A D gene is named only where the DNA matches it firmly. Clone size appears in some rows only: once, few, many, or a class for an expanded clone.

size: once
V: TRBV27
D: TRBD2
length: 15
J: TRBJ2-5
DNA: TGTGCCAGCAGTAGGACTAGCGGGTCCCAAGAGACCCAGTACTTC
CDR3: CASSRTSGSQETQYF

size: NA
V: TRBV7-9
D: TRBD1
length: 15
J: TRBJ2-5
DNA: TGTGCCAGCAGATTGGGACAGGGACCACAAGAGACCCAGTACTTC
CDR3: CASRLGQGPQETQYF

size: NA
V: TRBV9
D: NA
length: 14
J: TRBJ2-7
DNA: TGTGCCAGCAGCGTAGCTCCGGTATCCTACGAGCAGTACTTC
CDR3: CASSVAPVSYEQYF

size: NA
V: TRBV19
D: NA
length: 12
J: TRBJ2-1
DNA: TGTGCCAGTAGTATCGCGGCCAATGAGCAGTTCTTC
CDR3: CASSIAANEQFF

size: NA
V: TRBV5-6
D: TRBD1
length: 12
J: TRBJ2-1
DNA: TGTGCCAGCAACGGACAGGGGATTGGGCAGTTCTTC
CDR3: CASNGQGIGQFF

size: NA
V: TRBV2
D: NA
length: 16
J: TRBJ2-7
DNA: TGTGCCAGCAGTGAATTTTTGACAGACCACACCTACGAGCAGTACTTC
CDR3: CASSEFLTDHTYEQYF

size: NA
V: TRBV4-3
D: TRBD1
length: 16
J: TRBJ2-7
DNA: TGCGCCAGCAGCCAAGAGAGGACAGGCTGGAGATACGAGCAGTACTTC
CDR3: CASSQERTGWRYEQYF

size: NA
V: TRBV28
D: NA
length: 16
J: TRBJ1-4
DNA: TGTGCCAGCAGCCCCAGGGTTAGGGGTGCTAATGAAAAACTGTTTTTT
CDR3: CASSPRVRGANEKLFF

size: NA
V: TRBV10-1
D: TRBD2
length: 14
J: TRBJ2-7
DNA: TGCGCCACCAACCGCTTGCGGGAGAACTACGAGCAGTACTTC
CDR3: CATNRLRENYEQYF

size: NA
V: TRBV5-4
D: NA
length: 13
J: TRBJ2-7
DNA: TGTGCCAGCAGCCCTGACCCTTCCTACGAGCAGTACTTC
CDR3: CASSPDPSYEQYF

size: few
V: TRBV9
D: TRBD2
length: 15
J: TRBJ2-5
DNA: TGTGCCAGCAGCGTTAGCGGGGGGGCCGGGGAGACCCAGTACTTC
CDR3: CASSVSGGAGETQYF

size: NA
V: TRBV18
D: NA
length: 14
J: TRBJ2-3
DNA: TGTGCCAGCTCACCACCTTCGGACACAGATACGCAGTATTTT
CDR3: CASSPPSDTDTQYF

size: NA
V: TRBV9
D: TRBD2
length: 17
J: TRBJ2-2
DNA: TGTGCCAGCAGCGAGACCGGGACTAGCGCGAACACCGGGGAGCTGTTTTTT
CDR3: CASSETGTSANTGELFF

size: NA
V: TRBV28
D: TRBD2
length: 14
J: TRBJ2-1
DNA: TGTGCCAGCAGTCCGGCGGGGGAGAACAATGAGCAGTTCTTC
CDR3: CASSPAGENNEQFF

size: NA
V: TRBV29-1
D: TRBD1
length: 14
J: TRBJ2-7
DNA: TGCAGCGTTGATGGTGGGACAGCCTCCTACGAGCAGTACTTC
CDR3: CSVDGGTASYEQYF

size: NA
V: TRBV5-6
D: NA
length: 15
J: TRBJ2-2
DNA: TGTGCCAGCAGCTTGGGTCACATGAACACCGGGGAGCTGTTTTTT
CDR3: CASSLGHMNTGELFF

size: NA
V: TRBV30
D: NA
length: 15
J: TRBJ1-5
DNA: TGTGCCTGGAGTGCGGGCAGCCAGGGGAATCAGCCCCAGCATTTT
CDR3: CAWSAGSQGNQPQHF